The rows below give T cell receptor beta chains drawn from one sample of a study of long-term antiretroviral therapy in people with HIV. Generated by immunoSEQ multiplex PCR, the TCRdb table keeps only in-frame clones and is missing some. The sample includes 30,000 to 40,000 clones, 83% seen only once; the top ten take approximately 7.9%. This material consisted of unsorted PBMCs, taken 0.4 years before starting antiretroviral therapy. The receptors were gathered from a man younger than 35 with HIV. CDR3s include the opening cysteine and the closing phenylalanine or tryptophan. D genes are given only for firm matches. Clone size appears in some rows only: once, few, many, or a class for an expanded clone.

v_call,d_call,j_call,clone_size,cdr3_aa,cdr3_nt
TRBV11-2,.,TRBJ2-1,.,CASSWTGRGDEQFF,TGTGCCAGCAGCTGGACTGGAAGAGGGGATGAGCAGTTCTTC
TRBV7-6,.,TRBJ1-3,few,CASSPNYSGNTIYF,TGTGCCAGCAGCCCTAACTACTCTGGAAACACCATATATTTT
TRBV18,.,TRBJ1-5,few,CASSPRDQPQHF,TGTGCCAGCTCACCACGTGATCAGCCCCAGCATTTT
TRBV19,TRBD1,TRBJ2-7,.,CASSLTGGAYEQYF,TGTGCCAGTAGCCTGACAGGGGGTGCCTACGAGCAGTACTTC
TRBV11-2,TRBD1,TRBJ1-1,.,CASTTTPGQGDTEAFF,TGTGCCAGCACCACGACCCCGGGACAGGGCGACACTGAAGCTTTCTTT
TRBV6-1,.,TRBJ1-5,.,CASSSGPTQHF,TGTGCCAGCAGTTCGGGACCGACCCAGCATTTT
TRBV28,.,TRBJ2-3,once,CASSLGGVTDTQYF,TGTGCCAGCAGTTTAGGGGGAGTCACAGATACGCAGTATTTT
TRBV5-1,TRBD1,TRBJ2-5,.,CASSSGQGGDQETQYF,TGCGCCAGCAGCTCCGGACAGGGGGGGGACCAAGAGACCCAGTACTTC
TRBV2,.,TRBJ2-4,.,CASSESVAKNIQYF,TGTGCCAGCAGTGAATCCGTAGCCAAAAACATTCAGTACTTC
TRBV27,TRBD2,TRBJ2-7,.,CASSTLLAGVFYEQYF,TGTGCCAGCAGTACCTTACTAGCGGGAGTTTTCTACGAGCAGTACTTC
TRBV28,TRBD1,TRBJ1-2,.,CARGRRDRGGYTF,TGTGCCAGGGGTCGTCGGGACAGGGGCGGCTACACCTTC
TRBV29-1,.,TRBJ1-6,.,CSVEDAGPNSPLHF,TGCAGCGTTGAAGATGCAGGGCCTAATTCACCCCTCCACTTT
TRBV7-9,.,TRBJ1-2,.,CASSSDTNGYTF,TGTGCCAGCAGCTCAGACACTAATGGCTACACCTTC
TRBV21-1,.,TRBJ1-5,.,CASSNRWAGGNQPQHF,.
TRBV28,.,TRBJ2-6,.,CASSPSRTAANVLTF,TGTGCCAGCAGTCCTTCCCGAACTGCAGCCAACGTCCTGACTTTC
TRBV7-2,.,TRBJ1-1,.,CASSAPGALNTEAFF,TGTGCCAGCAGCGCTCCAGGGGCTCTGAACACTGAAGCTTTCTTT
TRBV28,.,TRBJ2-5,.,CASRGGSLGETQYF,TGTGCCAGCAGAGGGGGGTCCCTCGGGGAGACCCAGTACTTC
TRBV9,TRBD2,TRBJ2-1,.,CASSVDGRIVGLASGENEQFF,TGTGCCAGCAGCGTAGATGGAAGGATTGTGGGACTAGCGTCGGGAGAAAATGAGCAGTTCTTC